Listed here are 27 T cell receptor beta chains from one sample, sequenced in a study of cytomegalovirus exposure and HLA in healthy donors. PCR involved 60 Vbeta and 13 Jbeta primers. Profiling relied on immunoSEQ multiplex PCR, and the TCRdb table lists in-frame clones only, not all of them. The sample lists a few hundred thousand clones, 83% seen once, with more than 1.3% in the top ten. The sequenced sample consisted of PBMCs. The origin of the receptors is a girl aged 5 to 17 in good health and CMV-seronegative.

The V call is TRBV28, the J call TRBJ1-2; the D gene is possibly TRBD1 (5 bases). The CDR3 has 17 amino acids. CDR1 and CDR2 from the germline V gene are MDHEN and SYDVKM. V was pared by 6 bases and J by 4 bases, with 24 bases between. CDR3 sequence reads: CASSPGWAVGGVYGYTF. The CDR3 bases are TGTGCCAGCAGCCCCGGTTGGGCGGTTGGGGGGGTCTATGGCTACACCTTC.

The chain is built from TRBV19 and TRBJ1-5; 8 positions agree with TRBD1. V was clipped by 10 bases and J by 4 bases; unmatched bases: 6. Germline V gene data show CDR1 as LNHDA and CDR2 as SQIVND (reference sequence). The CDR3 has 13 amino acids. CDR3 nucleotide sequence: TGTGCCACCTCCGGGACAGGTAATCAGCCCCAGCATTTT. It codes for CATSGTGNQPQHF.

The chain couples TRBV27 to TRBJ2-1; 9 bases agree with TRBD1. CDR1 and CDR2 (germline): MNHEY, SMNVEV (reference sequence). This CDR3 is built from 14 residues. V shed 3 bases and J 10 bases; nucleotides not matched to a gene: 7. The CDR3 spells CASSFRTGDFEQFF. CDR3 in DNA: TGTGCCAGCAGTTTCCGGACAGGGGATTTCGAGCAGTTCTTC.

This rearrangement joins TRBV7-9 to TRBJ2-1, with 9 bases identical to TRBD2. Germline V gives CDR1 SEHNR, CDR2 FQNEAQ (reference sequence). CDR3 length: 15 amino acids. V was pared by 4 bases and J by 6 bases, with 7 bases of the junction left unmatched. The DNA for the CDR3 is TGTGCCAGCAGCTCTTTAGCGGGAGTGATCAATGAGCAGTTCTTC. This sequence encodes CASSSLAGVINEQFF.

This clone was found once. The chain couples TRBV5-6 to TRBJ2-3; 12 bases fit TRBD2. Trimming removed 4 bases from V and 2 bases from J; junction bases left unmatched: 11. Germline-derived CDR1 and CDR2 are SGHDT and YYEEEE. This CDR3 has 18 amino acids. This chain's CDR3 is CASSEYPGLAGTTDTQYF. CDR3 nucleotide sequence: TGTGCCAGCAGCGAGTACCCCGGACTAGCGGGGACCACAGATACGCAGTATTTT.

This clone was recorded only once. The chain employs TRBV5-4 and TRBJ2-7; 10 positions agree with TRBD2. In germline, CDR1 is SGHNT, CDR2 YYREEE (reference sequence). The CDR3 sequence is 15 residues long. The ends lost 2 bases at V and 4 bases at J; junction bases unmatched: 6. This chain's CDR3 is CASSLLAGGSYEQYF. CDR3 sequence (DNA): TGTGCCAGCAGCTTATTAGCGGGAGGATCATACGAGCAGTACTTC.

This rearrangement joins TRBV6-5 to TRBJ2-3; tentative D call: TRBD2 (6 bases). CDR3 size: 13 residues. Germline-derived CDR1 and CDR2 are MNHEY and SVGAGI. The V end was cut by 8 bases, the J end by 1 base, with 10 bases between. The CDR3 sequence: CASRLGGTDTQYF. CDR3 DNA: TGTGCCAGCCGACTAGGGGGCACAGATACGCAGTATTTT.

The rearrangement links TRBV11-2 to TRBJ1-3; D may be TRBD1 (6 bases). Trimming took 1 base from V and 7 from J, leaving 8 bases between them. This CDR3 has 13 residues. Per the germline V gene, CDR1 is SGHAT and CDR2 is FQNNGV. The CDR3 is CASSLGGPNTIYF. The CDR3 bases are TGTGCCAGCAGCTTAGGGGGGCCGAACACCATATATTTT.

V gene TRBV10-3 combines with J gene TRBJ1-2, with 10 bases matching TRBD1. Germline lookup yields CDR1 ENHRY and CDR2 SYGVKD. Trimming removed 4 bases from V and 8 bases from J; junction bases left unmatched: 13. This CDR3 comprises 16 residues. The CDR3 sequence: CAISGTLTGGFLGYTF. DNA of the CDR3: TGTGCCATCAGTGGGACCCTGACAGGGGGCTTCCTAGGCTACACCTTC.

V and J are TRBV5-6 and TRBJ1-1; 8 bases align to TRBD1. The CDR3 runs to 13 residues. Per the germline V gene, CDR1 is SGHDT and CDR2 is YYEEEE. With 4 bases clipped from V and 11 bases from J, the junction kept 10 bases outside the gene matches. In DNA, the CDR3 is TGTGCCAGCAGCCGGACAGGGAACAAGACGGCTTTCTTT. It encodes CASSRTGNKTAFF. The variable domain in full, completed from reference TRBV5-6 and TRBJ1-1, reads DAGVTQSPTHLIKTRGQQVTLRCSPKSGHDTVSWYQQALGQGPQFIFQYYEEEERQRGNFPDRFSGHQFPNYSSELNVNALLLGDSALYLCASSRTGNKTAFFGQGTRLTVV.

The chain joins TRBV11-2 to TRBJ2-1; 12 bases align to TRBD2. Germline CDR1 reads SGHAT; CDR2 reads FQNNGV. The CDR3 extends over 16 amino acids. Unmatched junction bases numbered 8, after V lost 1 base and J lost 10 bases. The CDR3 bases are TGTGCCAGCAGCTTAGGCCCTAGCGGGAGGGCCAGGGAGCAGTTCTTC. Its translation is CASSLGPSGRAREQFF.

The J gene is TRBJ1-2, the V gene TRBV27; possibly TRBD1 for D (6 bases). Trimming pared 6 bases from V and 6 bases from J, leaving 14 bases between. Germline V lookup: CDR1 MNHEY, CDR2 SMNVEV (reference sequence). The CDR3 runs to 13 residues. In nucleotides, the CDR3 is TGTGCCAGCAGAAAAACAGGGATGGATGGCTACACCTTC. As protein: CASRKTGMDGYTF.

This clone was seen a single time. This chain connects TRBV2 to TRBJ1-4; D unclear. The CDR3 is 16 amino acids. Per germline, CDR1 SNHLY and CDR2 FYNNEI. Trimming removed 6 bases at V and 0 bases at J, with 14 bases between. The CDR3, as DNA: TGTGCCAGCAGAAGGGTGGGAGTGTCAACTAATGAAAAACTGTTTTTT. Amino acids: CASRRVGVSTNEKLFF.

The chain employs TRBV6-1 and TRBJ1-3; D remains unclear. The germline V gene encodes CDR1 MNHNS and CDR2 SASEGT. The CDR3 is made up of 15 amino acids. Between the trimmed V and J ends, which lost 5 bases and 3 bases, there was a span of 14 bases. The CDR3 region is CASSRLPIIGNTIYF. CDR3 DNA: TGTGCCAGCAGTAGACTCCCCATAATTGGAAACACCATATATTTT.

This chain connects TRBV29-1 to TRBJ2-2, with TRBD1 matching over 8 bases. The CDR3 spans 16 residues. The V gene's germline CDR1 is SQVTM and CDR2 ANQGSEA. V was clipped by 2 bases and J by 8 bases; unmatched bases: 13. The CDR3 loop reads CSVEIPGQASRGELFF. The DNA for the CDR3 is TGCAGCGTTGAAATTCCGGGACAGGCCTCGAGGGGGGAGCTGTTTTTT.

This chain uses TRBV7-9 with TRBJ2-3; D gene uncertain. The CDR3 is 11 amino acids. V shed 3 bases and J shed 4 bases, with 2 bases lying between them. From germline, CDR1 is SEHNR and CDR2 FQNEAQ (reference sequence). Here the CDR3 DNA reads TGTGCCAGCAGCTTCGCAGATACGCAGTATTTT. It encodes CASSFADTQYF.

The V gene is TRBV9, the J gene TRBJ2-2; D might be TRBD1 (5 bases). Trimming left V 0 bases short and J 6 bases short, with 9 bases between. Per the germline V gene, CDR1 is SGDLS and CDR2 is YYNGEE. CDR3 length: 14 residues. CDR3 in amino acids: CASSVATGSGELFF. DNA of the CDR3: TGTGCCAGCAGCGTAGCCACAGGTTCCGGGGAGCTGTTTTTT.

The V call is TRBV12-1, the J call TRBJ2-1; TRBD2, the table's D call, lacks a check against the DNA. TRBV12-1 has pseudogene status. The CDR3 runs to 18 residues. The CDR3 nucleotides are TGTGCCAGCAGCTCCCCCCAGAAGGGAAGAGGTGGACTCAATGAGCAGTTCTTC. This sequence encodes CASSSPQKGRGGLNEQFF.

The DNA for the CDR3 is TGTGCCAGTAGGCGAACAGGGAATAATTCACCCCTCCACTTT. Translating it yields CASRRTGNNSPLHF. The chain recombines TRBV19 with TRBJ1-6, with D possibly matching TRBD1 (6 bases). This CDR3 spans 14 amino acids. Looked up from germline, CDR1 is LNHDA and CDR2 is SQIVND (reference sequence). Between the trimmed V and J ends, which lost 6 bases and 5 bases, there was a span of 11 bases.

The rearrangement uses TRBV9 and TRBJ1-4; a weak D match, TRBD1 (6 bases). V was trimmed by 0 bases and J by 6 bases, leaving 15 bases between them. Germline V CDR1 and CDR2: SGDLS, YYNGEE. The CDR3 is 16 amino acids. The CDR3 region is CASSVEGGTYDEKLFF. In DNA form, the CDR3 reads TGTGCCAGCAGCGTAGAGGGGGGGACGTACGATGAAAAACTGTTTTTT.

This chain joins TRBV4-2 and TRBJ1-2; TRBD1 might be the D (6 bases). The V and J ends lost 0 bases and 2 bases respectively, with 10 bases between them. The CDR3 has 15 residues. Per germline, CDR1 LGHNA and CDR2 YNFKEQ. CDR3 region: CASSQEDSGNYGYTF. CDR3 bases: TGTGCCAGCAGCCAAGAGGACAGCGGAAACTATGGCTACACCTTC.

This clone was observed once. The rearrangement links TRBV5-6 to TRBJ2-1; D perhaps matches TRBD1 (5 bases). Trimming stripped 4 bases from V and 2 bases from J, with 16 bases between. CDR1 is SGHDT, CDR2 YYEEEE, per germline. The CDR3 length is 16 residues. This chain's CDR3 is CASSRAPGPPYNEQFF. CDR3 nucleotides: TGTGCCAGCAGCCGGGCCCCAGGGCCCCCCTACAATGAGCAGTTCTTC.

V is TRBV28 and J is TRBJ1-1, with 9 nucleotides matching TRBD1. The germline CDR1 and CDR2 sequences are MDHEN and SYDVKM. This CDR3 contains 17 residues. With 4 bases clipped from V and 3 bases from J, the junction kept 12 bases outside the gene matches. CDR3 in DNA: TGTGCCAGCAGTTCCACAAAACGATGGGACAGGGACACTGAAGCTTTCTTT. It encodes CASSSTKRWDRDTEAFF.

The chain is built from TRBV7-9 and TRBJ2-2; TRBD2 agrees at 8 bases. The CDR3 spans 17 residues. The V gene end was trimmed by 5 bases and the J gene end by 1 base; junction bases not matched to a gene: 9. The V gene's germline CDR1 is SEHNR and CDR2 FQNEAQ (reference sequence). DNA for the CDR3: TGTGCCAGCAGCCCACTCCGAGCGGGGGAGAACACCGGGGAGCTGTTTTTT. Its protein is CASSPLRAGENTGELFF.

This chain connects TRBV6-5 to TRBJ2-7; 9 bases line up with TRBD2. Germline assignment: CDR1 MNHEY and CDR2 SVGAGI. The CDR3 consists of 15 residues. J lost 3 bases, V lost 6 bases, and 9 bases had no gene match. CDR3 DNA sequence: TGTGCCAGCAGGACAATAGCGGGGGCTTACTACGAGCAGTACTTC. Encoded protein: CASRTIAGAYYEQYF.

The chain employs TRBV7-3 and TRBJ1-1; 7 bases line up with TRBD1. Trimming took 3 bases from V and 11 from J; bases not matched to a gene: 15. The CDR3 is made up of 15 amino acids. CDR1 and CDR2 (germline): SGHTA, FQGTGA. For the CDR3, the DNA is TGTGCCAGCAGCTTGCATCCGGGACAGAATGGTCCGGCTTTCTTT. Translating it yields CASSLHPGQNGPAFF.

The rearrangement joins TRBV7-5 to TRBJ2-3; TRBD1 is the table's D call and was not checked against the DNA. TRBV7-5 represents a pseudogene. The CDR3 runs to 18 residues. CDR3 nucleotides: TGTGCCAGAAGCTTAGTATTAGGGACAGTCGATGTTAGAGATACGCAGTATTTT. It encodes CARSLVLGTVDVRDTQYF.